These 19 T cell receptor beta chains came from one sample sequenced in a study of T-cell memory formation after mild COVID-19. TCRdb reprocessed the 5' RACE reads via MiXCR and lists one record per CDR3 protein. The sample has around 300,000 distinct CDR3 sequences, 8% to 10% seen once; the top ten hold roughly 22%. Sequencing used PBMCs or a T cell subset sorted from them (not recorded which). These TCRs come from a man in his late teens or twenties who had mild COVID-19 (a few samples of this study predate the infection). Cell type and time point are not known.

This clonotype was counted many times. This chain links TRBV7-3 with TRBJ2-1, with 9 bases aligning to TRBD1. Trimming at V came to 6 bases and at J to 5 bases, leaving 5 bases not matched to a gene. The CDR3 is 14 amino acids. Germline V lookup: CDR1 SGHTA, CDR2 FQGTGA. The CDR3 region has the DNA TGTGCCAGCAGAACCGGGACAGGGAACAATGAGCAGTTCTTC. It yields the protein CASRTGTGNNEQFF.

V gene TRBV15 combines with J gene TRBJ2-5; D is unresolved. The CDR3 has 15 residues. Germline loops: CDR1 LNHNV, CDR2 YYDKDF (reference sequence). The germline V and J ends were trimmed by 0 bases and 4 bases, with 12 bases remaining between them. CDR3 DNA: TGTGCCACCAGCAGAGATCGTGCTTCGGCAGAGACCCAGTACTTC. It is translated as CATSRDRASAETQYF. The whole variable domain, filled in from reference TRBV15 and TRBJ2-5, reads DAMVIQNPRYQVTQFGKPVTLSCSQTLNHNVMYWYQQKSSQAPKLLFHYYDKDFNNEADTPDNFQSRRPNTSFCFLDIRSPGLGDTAMYLCATSRDRASAETQYFGPGTRLLVL.

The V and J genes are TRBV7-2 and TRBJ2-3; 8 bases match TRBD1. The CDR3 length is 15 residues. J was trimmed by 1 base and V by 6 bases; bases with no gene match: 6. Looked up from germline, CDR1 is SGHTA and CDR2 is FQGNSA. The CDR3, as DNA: TGTGCCAGCAGACCAGGGGGCCTTGGCACAGATACGCAGTATTTT. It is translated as CASRPGGLGTDTQYF.

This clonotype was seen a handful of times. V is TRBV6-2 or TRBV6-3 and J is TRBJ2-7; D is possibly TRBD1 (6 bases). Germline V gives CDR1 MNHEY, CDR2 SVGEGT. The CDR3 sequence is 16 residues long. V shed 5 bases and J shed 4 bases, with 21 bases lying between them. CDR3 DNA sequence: TGTGCCAGCAGTACCACCGGGACAAGCCCCCCTTACGAGCAGTACTTC. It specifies CASSTTGTSPPYEQYF.

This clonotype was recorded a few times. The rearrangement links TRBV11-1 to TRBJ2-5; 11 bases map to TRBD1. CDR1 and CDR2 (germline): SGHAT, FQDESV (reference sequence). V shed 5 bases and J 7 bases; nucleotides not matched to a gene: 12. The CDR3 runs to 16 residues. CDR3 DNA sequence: TGTGCCAGCAGCATCGGAAGGACAGGGGGCGCCGGGACCCAGTACTTC. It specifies CASSIGRTGGAGTQYF.

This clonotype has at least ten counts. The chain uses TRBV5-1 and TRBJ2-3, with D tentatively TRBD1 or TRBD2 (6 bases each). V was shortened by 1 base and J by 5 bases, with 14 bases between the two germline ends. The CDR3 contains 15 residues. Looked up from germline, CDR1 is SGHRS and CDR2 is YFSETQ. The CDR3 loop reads CASSLRGRGGDTQYF. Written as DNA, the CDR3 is TGCGCCAGCAGCTTGAGGGGCAGGGGAGGAGATACGCAGTATTTT.

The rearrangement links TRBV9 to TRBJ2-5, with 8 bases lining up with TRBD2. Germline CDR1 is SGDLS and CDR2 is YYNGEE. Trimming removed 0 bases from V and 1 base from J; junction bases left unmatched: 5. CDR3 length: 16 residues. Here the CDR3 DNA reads TGTGCCAGCAGCGTAGACGGGAGGGGCCTCCAAGAGACCCAGTACTTC. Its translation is CASSVDGRGLQETQYF.

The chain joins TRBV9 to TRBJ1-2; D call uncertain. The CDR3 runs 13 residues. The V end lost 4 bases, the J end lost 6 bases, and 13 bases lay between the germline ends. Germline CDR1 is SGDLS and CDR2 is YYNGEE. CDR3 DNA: TGTGCCAGCAGCCCTCAGGCCGCGGATGGCTACACCTTC. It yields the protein CASSPQAADGYTF.

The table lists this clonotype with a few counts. CDR3 sequence reads: CASTPRSALGYTF. CDR3 DNA sequence: TGTGCCAGCACCCCCCGGTCGGCGCTTGGCTACACCTTC. The chain has TRBV2 and TRBJ1-2; D is ambiguous. Trimming stripped 7 bases from V and 7 bases from J, with 16 bases between. The CDR3 length is 13 residues. The germline CDR1 and CDR2 sequences are SNHLY and FYNNEI.

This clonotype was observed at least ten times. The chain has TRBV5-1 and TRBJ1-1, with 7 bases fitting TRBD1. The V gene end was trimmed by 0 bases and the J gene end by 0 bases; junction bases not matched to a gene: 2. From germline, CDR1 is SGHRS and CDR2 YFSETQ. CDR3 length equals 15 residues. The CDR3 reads CASSLGDSMNTEAFF. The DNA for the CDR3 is TGCGCCAGCAGCTTGGGGGACAGCATGAACACTGAAGCTTTCTTT. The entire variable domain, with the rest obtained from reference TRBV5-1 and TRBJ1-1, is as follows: KAGVTQTPRYLIKTRGQQVTLSCSPISGHRSVSWYQQTPGQGLQFLFEYFSETQRNKGNFPGRFSGRQFSNSRSEMNVSTLELGDSALYLCASSLGDSMNTEAFFGQGTRLTVV.

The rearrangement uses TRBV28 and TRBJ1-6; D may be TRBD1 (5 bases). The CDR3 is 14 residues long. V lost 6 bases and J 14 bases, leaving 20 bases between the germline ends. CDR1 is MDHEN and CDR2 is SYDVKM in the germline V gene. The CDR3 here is CASSPGSSNLALHF. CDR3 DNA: TGTGCCAGCAGCCCAGGGTCCTCAAATTTGGCCCTCCACTTT.

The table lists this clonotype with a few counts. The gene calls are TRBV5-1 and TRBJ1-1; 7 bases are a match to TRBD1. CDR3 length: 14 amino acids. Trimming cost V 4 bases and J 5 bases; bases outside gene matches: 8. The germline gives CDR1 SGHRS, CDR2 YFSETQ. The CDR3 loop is CASSTETGSTEAFF. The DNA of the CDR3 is TGCGCCAGCAGCACCGAGACAGGGAGTACTGAAGCTTTCTTT. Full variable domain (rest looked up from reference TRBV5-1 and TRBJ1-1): KAGVTQTPRYLIKTRGQQVTLSCSPISGHRSVSWYQQTPGQGLQFLFEYFSETQRNKGNFPGRFSGRQFSNSRSEMNVSTLELGDSALYLCASSTETGSTEAFFGQGTRLTVV.

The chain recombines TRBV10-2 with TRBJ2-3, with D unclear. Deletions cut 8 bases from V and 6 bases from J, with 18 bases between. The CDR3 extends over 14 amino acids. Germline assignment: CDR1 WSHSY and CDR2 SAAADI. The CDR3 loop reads CASVPPLDRDTQYF. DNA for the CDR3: TGCGCCAGCGTCCCCCCACTGGATAGGGATACGCAGTATTTT.

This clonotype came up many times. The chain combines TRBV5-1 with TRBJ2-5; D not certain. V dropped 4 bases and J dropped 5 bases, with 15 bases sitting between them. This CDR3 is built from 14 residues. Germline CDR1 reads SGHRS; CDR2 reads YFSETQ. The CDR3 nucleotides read TGCGCCAGCAGCCATGGCAAGGTACGGGAGACCCAGTACTTC. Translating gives CASSHGKVRETQYF. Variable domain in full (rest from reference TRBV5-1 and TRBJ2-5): KAGVTQTPRYLIKTRGQQVTLSCSPISGHRSVSWYQQTPGQGLQFLFEYFSETQRNKGNFPGRFSGRQFSNSRSEMNVSTLELGDSALYLCASSHGKVRETQYFGPGTRLLVL.

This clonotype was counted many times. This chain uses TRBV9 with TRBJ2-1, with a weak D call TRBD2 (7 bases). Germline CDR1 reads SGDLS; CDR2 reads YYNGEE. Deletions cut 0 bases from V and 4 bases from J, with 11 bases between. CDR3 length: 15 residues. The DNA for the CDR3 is TGTGCCAGCAGCGTAGCGGGGGGCGGTTACAATGAGCAGTTCTTC. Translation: CASSVAGGGYNEQFF.

CDR3 loop: CASSFYNTQYF. Here the CDR3 DNA reads TGTGCCAGCAGCTTTTATAATACGCAGTATTTT. The rearrangement uses TRBV7-2 and TRBJ2-3; D call uncertain. Trimming shortened V by 3 bases and J by 7 bases, and 5 bases separated the two germline ends. The CDR3 has 11 amino acids. CDR1 and CDR2 from the germline V gene are SGHTA and FQGNSA.

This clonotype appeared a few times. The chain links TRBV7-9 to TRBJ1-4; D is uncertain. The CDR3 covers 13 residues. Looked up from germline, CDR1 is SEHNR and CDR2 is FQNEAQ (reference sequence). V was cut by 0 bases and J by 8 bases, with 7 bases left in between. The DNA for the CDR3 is TGTGCCAGCAGCTTAGCACAGACGGAAAAACTGTTTTTT. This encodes CASSLAQTEKLFF.

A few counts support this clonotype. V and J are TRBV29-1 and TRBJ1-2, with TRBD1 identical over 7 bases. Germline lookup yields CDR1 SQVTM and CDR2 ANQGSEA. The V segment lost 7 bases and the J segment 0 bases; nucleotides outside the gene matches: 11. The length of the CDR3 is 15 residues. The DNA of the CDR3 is TGCAGCGCCGTCGGGACAGACAGTACTAACTATGGCTACACCTTC. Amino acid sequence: CSAVGTDSTNYGYTF.

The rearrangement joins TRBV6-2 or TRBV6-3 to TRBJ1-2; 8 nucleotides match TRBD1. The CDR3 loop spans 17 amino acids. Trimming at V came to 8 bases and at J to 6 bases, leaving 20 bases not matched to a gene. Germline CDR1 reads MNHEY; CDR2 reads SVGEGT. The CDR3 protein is CASSPQRTGTFRHGYTF. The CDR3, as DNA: TGTGCCAGCTCTCCCCAGCGGACAGGGACCTTTCGGCATGGCTACACCTTC.